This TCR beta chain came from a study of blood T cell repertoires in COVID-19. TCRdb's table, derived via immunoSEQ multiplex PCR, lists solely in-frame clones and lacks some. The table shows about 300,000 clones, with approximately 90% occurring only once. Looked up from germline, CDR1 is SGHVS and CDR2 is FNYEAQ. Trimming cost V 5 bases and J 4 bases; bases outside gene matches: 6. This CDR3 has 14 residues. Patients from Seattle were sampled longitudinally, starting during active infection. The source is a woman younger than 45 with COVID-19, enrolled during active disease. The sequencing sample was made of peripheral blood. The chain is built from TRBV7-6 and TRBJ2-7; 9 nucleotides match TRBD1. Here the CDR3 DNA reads TGTGCCAGCAGCCCCAGGGACAGGGCTTACGAGCAGTACTTC. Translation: CASSPRDRAYEQYF.